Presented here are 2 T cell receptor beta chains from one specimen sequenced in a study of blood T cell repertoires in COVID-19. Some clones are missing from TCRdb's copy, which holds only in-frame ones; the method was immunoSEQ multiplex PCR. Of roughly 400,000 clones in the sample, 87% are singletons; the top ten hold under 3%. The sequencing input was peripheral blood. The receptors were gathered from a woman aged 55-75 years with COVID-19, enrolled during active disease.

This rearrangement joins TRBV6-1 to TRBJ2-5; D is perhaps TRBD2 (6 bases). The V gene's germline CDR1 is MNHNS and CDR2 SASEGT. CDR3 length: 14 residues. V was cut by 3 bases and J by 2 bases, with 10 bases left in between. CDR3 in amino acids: CASSDGGSQETQYF. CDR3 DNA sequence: TGTGCCAGCAGTGATGGGGGGTCTCAAGAGACCCAGTACTTC.

CDR3 loop: CASSQDGKGVTGELFF. CDR3 DNA sequence: TGCGCCAGCAGCCAAGACGGAAAGGGGGTCACCGGGGAGCTGTTTTTT. The rearrangement joins TRBV4-1 to TRBJ2-2, with D possibly TRBD1 on 6 matching bases. Germline V CDR1 and CDR2: MGHRA, YSYEKL. This CDR3 has 16 amino acids. The germline V and J ends were trimmed by 0 bases and 4 bases, with 12 bases remaining between them.